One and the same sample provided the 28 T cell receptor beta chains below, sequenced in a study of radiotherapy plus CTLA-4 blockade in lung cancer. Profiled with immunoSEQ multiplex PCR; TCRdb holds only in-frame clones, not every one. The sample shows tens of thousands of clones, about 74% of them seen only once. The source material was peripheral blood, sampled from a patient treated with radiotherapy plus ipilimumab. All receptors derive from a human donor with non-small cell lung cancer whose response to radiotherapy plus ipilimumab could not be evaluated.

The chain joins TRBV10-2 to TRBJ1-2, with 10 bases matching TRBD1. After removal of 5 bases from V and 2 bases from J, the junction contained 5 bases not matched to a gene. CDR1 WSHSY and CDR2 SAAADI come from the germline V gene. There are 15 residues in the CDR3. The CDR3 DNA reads TGCGCCAGCAGTTCCAAGGGACAGGGGAACTATGGCTACACCTTC. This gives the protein CASSSKGQGNYGYTF.

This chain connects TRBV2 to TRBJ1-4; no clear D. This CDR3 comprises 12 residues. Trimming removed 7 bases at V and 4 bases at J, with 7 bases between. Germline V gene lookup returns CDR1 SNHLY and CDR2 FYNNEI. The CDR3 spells CASTAYNEKLFF. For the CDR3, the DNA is TGTGCCAGCACAGCGTATAATGAAAAACTGTTTTTT.

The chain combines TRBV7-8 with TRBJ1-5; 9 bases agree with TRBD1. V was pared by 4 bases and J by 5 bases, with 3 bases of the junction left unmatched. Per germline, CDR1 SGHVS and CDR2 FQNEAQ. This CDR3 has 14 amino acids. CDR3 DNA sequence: TGTGCCAGCAGCTCGACAGGGGGGCATCAGCCCCAGCATTTT. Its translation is CASSSTGGHQPQHF.

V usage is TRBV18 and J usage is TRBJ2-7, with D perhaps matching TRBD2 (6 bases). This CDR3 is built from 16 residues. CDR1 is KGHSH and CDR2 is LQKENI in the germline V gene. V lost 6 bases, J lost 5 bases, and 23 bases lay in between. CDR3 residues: CASSRTFLGGGDEQYF. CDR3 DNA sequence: TGTGCCAGCTCCCGCACATTTTTAGGCGGAGGGGACGAGCAGTACTTC.

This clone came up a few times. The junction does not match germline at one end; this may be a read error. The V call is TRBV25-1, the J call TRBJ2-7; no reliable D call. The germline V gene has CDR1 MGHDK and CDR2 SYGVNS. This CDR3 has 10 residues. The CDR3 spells CASHSHEQYF. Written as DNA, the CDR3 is TGTGCCAGCCACTCCCACGAGCAGTACTTC.

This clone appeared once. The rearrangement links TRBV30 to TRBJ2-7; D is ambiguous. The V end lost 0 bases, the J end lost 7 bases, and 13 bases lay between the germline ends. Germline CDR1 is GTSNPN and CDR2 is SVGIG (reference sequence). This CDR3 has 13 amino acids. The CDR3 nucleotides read TGTGCCTGGAGTGTAACGCCCACTGTGGAGCAGTACTTC. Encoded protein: CAWSVTPTVEQYF.

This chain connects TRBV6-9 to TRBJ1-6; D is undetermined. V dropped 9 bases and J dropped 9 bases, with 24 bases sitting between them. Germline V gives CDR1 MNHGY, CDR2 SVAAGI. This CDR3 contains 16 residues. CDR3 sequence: CASTPAPEACGSPLHF. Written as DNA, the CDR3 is TGTGCCAGTACTCCCGCCCCAGAGGCTTGCGGTTCACCCCTCCACTTT.

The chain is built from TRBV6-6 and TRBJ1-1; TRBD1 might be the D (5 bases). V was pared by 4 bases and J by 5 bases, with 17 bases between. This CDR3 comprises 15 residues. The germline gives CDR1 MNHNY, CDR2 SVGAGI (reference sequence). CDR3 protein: CASSSTGTGRTEAFF. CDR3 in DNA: TGTGCCAGCAGTTCCACCGGGACGGGGAGGACTGAAGCTTTCTTT.

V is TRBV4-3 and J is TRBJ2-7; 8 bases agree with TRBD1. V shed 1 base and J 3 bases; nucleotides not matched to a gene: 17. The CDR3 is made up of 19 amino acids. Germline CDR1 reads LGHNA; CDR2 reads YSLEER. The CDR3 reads CASSQGMGTGPSQGYEQYF. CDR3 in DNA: TGCGCCAGCAGCCAAGGGATGGGGACAGGACCGTCACAGGGCTACGAGCAGTACTTC.

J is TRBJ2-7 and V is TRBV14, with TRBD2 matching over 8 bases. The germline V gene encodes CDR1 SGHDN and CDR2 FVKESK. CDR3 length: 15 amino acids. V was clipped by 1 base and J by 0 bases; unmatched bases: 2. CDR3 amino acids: CASSQGAGVSYEQYF. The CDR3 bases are TGTGCCAGCAGCCAAGGAGCGGGGGTCTCCTACGAGCAGTACTTC.

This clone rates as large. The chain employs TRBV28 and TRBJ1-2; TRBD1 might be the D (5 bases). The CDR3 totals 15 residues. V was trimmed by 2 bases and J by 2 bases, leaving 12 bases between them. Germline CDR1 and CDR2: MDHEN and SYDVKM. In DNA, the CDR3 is TGTGCCAGCAGTTTAGTTCAGGGCTGGAACTATGGCTACACCTTC. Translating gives CASSLVQGWNYGYTF.

The CDR3 nucleotides are TGTGCCAGCAGCACGCACCTGGGCGGGGGAGAATCTAGCACAGATACGCAGTATTTT. Translated, it gives CASSTHLGGGESSTDTQYF. The chain employs TRBV9 and TRBJ2-3; the match to TRBD2 covers 7 bases. The V and J ends lost 4 bases and 0 bases, in that order; junction bases with no gene match: 17. CDR1 is SGDLS, CDR2 YYNGEE, per germline. This CDR3 is built from 19 residues. The full variable domain, with the rest looked up from reference TRBV9 and TRBJ2-3, is DSGVTQTPKHLITATGQRVTLRCSPRSGDLSVYWYQQSLDQGLQFLIQYYNGEERAKGNILERFSAQQFPDLHSELNLSSLELGDSALYFCASSTHLGGGESSTDTQYFGPGTRLTVL.

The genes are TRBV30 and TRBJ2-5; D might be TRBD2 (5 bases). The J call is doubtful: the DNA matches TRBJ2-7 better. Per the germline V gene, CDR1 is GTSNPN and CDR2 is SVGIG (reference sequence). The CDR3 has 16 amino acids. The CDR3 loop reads CAWSVRGSLSWYEQYF. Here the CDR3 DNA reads TGTGCCTGGAGTGTACGAGGGTCACTAAGTTGGTACGAGCAGTACTTC.

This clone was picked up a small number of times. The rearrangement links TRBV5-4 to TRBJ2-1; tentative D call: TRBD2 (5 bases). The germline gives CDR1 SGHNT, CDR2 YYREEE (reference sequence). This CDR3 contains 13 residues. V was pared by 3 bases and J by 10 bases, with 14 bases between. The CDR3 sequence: CASSSSETGEQFF. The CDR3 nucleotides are TGTGCCAGCAGCTCCAGCGAAACGGGGGAGCAGTTCTTC.

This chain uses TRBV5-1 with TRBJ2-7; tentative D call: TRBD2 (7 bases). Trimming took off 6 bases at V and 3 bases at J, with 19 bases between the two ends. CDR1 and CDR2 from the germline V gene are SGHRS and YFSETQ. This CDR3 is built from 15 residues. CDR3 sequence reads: CASTMRAGAGYEQYF. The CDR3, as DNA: TGCGCCAGCACCATGCGCGCGGGGGCAGGCTACGAGCAGTACTTC.

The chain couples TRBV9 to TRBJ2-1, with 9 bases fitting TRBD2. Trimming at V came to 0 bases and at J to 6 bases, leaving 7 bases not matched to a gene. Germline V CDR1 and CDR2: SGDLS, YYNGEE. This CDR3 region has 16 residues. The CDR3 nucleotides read TGTGCCAGCAGCGTAGTTGCGGGGGGGCAGGGCAATGAGCAGTTCTTC. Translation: CASSVVAGGQGNEQFF.

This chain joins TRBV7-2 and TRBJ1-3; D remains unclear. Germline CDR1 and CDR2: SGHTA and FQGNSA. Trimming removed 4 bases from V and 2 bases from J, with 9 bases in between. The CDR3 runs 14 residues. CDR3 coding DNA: TGTGCCAGCAGCTACTCGCGTCCTGGAAACACCATATATTTT. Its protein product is CASSYSRPGNTIYF.

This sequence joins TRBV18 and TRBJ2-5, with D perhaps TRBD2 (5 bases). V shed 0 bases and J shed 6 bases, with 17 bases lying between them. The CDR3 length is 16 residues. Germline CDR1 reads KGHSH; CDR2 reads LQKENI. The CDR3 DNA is TGTGCCAGCTCACCACCTGGTTTCTTACTAGAAAAGACCCAGTACTTC. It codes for CASSPPGFLLEKTQYF.

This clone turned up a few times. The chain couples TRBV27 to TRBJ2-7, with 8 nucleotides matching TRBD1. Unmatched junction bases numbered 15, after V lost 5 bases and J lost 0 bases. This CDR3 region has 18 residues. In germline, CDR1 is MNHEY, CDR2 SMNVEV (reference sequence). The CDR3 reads CASSTTSPGQVYSYEQYF. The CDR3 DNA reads TGTGCCAGCAGTACGACCTCCCCGGGACAGGTTTACTCCTACGAGCAGTACTTC.

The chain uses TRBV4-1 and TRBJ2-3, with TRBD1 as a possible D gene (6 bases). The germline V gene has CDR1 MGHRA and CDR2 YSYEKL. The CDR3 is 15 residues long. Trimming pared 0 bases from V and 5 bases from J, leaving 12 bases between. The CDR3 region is CASSQEHQGLDTQYF. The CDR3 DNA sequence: TGCGCCAGCAGCCAAGAACACCAGGGGTTAGATACGCAGTATTTT.

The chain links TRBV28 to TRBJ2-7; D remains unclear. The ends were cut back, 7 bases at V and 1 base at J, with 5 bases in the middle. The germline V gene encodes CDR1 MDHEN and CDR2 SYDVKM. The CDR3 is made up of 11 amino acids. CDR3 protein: CASTRSYEQYF. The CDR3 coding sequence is TGTGCCAGCACCCGTTCCTACGAGCAGTACTTC.

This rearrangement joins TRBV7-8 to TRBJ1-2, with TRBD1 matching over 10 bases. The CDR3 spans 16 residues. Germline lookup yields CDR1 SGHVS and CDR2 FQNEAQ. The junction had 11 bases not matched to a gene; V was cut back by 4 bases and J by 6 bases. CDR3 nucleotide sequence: TGTGCCAGCAGCTCACGTCTTCCGGGACAGGGGAATGGCTACACCTTC. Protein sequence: CASSSRLPGQGNGYTF.

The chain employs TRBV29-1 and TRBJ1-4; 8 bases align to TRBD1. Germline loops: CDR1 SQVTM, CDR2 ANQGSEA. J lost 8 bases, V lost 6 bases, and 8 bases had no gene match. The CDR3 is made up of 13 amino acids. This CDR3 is CSVDRVGGEKLFF. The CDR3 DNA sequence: TGCAGCGTGGACAGGGTGGGAGGGGAAAAACTGTTTTTT.

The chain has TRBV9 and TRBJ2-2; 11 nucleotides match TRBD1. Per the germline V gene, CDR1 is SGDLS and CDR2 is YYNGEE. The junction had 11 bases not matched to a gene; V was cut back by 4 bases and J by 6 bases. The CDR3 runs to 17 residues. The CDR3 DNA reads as TGTGCCAGCAGCTACTTGGACAGGGGGCAACGTGCCGGGGAGCTGTTTTTT. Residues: CASSYLDRGQRAGELFF.

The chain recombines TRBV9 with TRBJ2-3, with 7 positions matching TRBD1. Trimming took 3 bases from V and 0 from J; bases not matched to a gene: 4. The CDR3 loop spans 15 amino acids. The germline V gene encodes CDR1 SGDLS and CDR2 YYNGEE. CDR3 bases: TGTGCCAGCAGCGCAGGGGGTTTCAGCACAGATACGCAGTATTTT. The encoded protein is CASSAGGFSTDTQYF.

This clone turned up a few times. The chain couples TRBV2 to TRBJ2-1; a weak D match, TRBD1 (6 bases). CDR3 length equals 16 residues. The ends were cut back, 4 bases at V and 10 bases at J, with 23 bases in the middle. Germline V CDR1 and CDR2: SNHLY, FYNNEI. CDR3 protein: CASSGGHRDPDWEQFF. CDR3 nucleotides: TGTGCCAGCAGTGGGGGCCACAGGGACCCTGACTGGGAGCAGTTCTTC.

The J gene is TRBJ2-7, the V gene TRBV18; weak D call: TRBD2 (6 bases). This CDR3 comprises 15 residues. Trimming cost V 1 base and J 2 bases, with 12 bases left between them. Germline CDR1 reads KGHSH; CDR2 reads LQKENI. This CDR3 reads CASSPQTSGAYEQYF. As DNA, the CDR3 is TGTGCCAGCTCACCACAGACTAGTGGGGCCTACGAGCAGTACTTC. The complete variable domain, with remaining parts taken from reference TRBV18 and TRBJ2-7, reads NAGVMQNPRHLVRRRGQEARLRCSPMKGHSHVYWYRQLPEEGLKFMVYLQKENIIDESGMPKERFSAEFPKEGPSILRIQQVVRGDSAAYFCASSPQTSGAYEQYFGPGTRLTVT.

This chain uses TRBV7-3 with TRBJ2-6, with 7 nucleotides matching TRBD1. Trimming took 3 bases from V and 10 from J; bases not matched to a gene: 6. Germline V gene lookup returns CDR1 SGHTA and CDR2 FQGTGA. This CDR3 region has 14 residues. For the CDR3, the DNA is TGTGCCAGCAGCTTGGTAAGGGGACAGAACGTCCTGACTTTC. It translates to CASSLVRGQNVLTF.